This TCR beta chain was captured by sequencing in a study of cytomegalovirus exposure and HLA in healthy donors. For the study at large: HLA-typed donors were the source of roughly 80 million unique TCRs held in an early data release. Study observations and caveats: The authors judged a highly shared variant cluster likely a sequencing artifact. TCR beta chains numbering 164 were designated cytomegalovirus-associated. Several V segments, TRBV6-2 and TRBV6-3 among them, could not be told apart and were dropped.

The V gene end was trimmed by 3 bases and the J gene end by 3 bases; junction bases not matched to a gene: 5. CDR3 length: 15 amino acids. The germline V gene encodes CDR1 GTSNPN and CDR2 SVGIG (reference sequence). The sample holds many counts of this clone. As yet, its antigen is unknown. It was with 60 Vbeta and 13 Jbeta primers that the PCR ran. Here immunoSEQ multiplex PCR was the method, and the copy in TCRdb shows in-frame clones only, minus some. The sample records under 150,000 clones, around 75% being singletons. The specimen sequenced was PBMCs. The rearrangement links TRBV30 to TRBJ2-2, with 9 bases fitting TRBD1. The TCR comes from a woman aged 50 to 65 in good health and CMV-seropositive. The CDR3 DNA reads TGTGCCTGGAGGAGGGGGGACAGGGACACCGGGGAGCTGTTTTTT. Protein: CAWRRGDRDTGELFF.